This T cell receptor (beta chain) was identified during a study of blood T cell repertoires in COVID-19. Study overall: Whether acute or convalescent, the COVID-19 samples came from the United States, Italy and Spain. Sources were T cells, B-cell-depleted T cells, or PBMCs; the material itself was cDNA or gDNA.

V lost 2 bases and J 0 bases, leaving 5 bases between the germline ends. This CDR3 spans 14 amino acids. Germline CDR1 is SGHNT and CDR2 is YENEEA. TCRdb keeps only in-frame clones here, not all; method: immunoSEQ multiplex PCR. The sample has nearly 95,000 clones, over 75% seen once. Sequencing was done on a sample of peripheral blood. The sequence was obtained from a human donor with acute or convalescent COVID-19. The donor label of this sample is uncertain. The J gene is TRBJ1-3, the V gene TRBV11-3; the D is unclear. CDR3 DNA: TGTGCCAGCAGCTTATTGGCCTCTGGAAACACCATATATTTT. Translation gives CASSLLASGNTIYF.